This T cell receptor beta chain was captured in a study of cytomegalovirus exposure and HLA in healthy donors. Study-level points and caveats: Listed as cytomegalovirus-associated were 170 or so TCR beta chains. In a later analysis, specific HLA alleles were associated with approximately 17,000 TCR beta sequences at a 0.05 false discovery rate. The authors confirmed in vitro that three CMV-associated chains were specific for CMV antigens.

Donors consisted of healthy bone marrow donors. CDR3 length equals 15 residues. V gave up 8 bases and J gave up 9 bases; unmatched junction bases: 9. CDR1 and CDR2 (germline): MNHNS, SASEGT. About this clone itself: Its target is not known.

Vbeta (60) and Jbeta (13) primers were used in the PCR. Method: immunoSEQ multiplex PCR; TCRdb's copy keeps in-frame clones and lacks some. The sample has approximately 140,000 clones, 75% to 80% seen once; the top ten hold 5.5% to 7%. Sequencing input: PBMCs. The clonotype comes from a woman in her thirties or forties in good health and CMV-seropositive. This chain connects TRBV6-1 to TRBJ2-1; 14 bases are a match to TRBD2. The chain's CDR3 is CASLTGTSGSSEQFF. The CDR3 nucleotides are TGTGCCAGCCTGACCGGGACTAGCGGGAGTAGTGAGCAGTTCTTC.